This is a list of T cell receptor beta chains from one sample in a study of cytomegalovirus exposure and HLA in healthy donors. The table came from immunoSEQ multiplex PCR; TCRdb's copy has only in-frame clones and leaves some out. There are 100,000 to 150,000 clones in the sample; approximately 82% occur only once, and approximately 2.8% lies in the top ten. The sequenced sample consisted of PBMCs. The source is a boy aged 2 to 9 in good health and CMV-seronegative. The CDR3 runs from the conserved cysteine through the conserved F or W. Each record gives: clone size, V gene, D gene, J gene, CDR3 DNA, CDR3 protein. A D gene is named only where the DNA matches it firmly. Not all rows give a size; the values are once, few, many and, for expanded clones, a class.

>-|TRBV30|-|TRBJ1-5
TGTGCCTGGGGGGGCCCAAGGCAGCCCCAGCATTTT
CAWGGPRQPQHF
>-|TRBV4-2|-|TRBJ2-3
TGTGCCAGCAGCGAAGGACTCACAGATACGCAGTATTTT
CASSEGLTDTQYF
>-|TRBV5-1|-|TRBJ2-5
TGCGCCAGCAGCTTGGATTTTAGTGGAGAGACCCAGTACTTC
CASSLDFSGETQYF
>-|TRBV7-9|-|TRBJ1-4
TGTGCCAGCAGCCGGACTGGGGTAGATGAAAAACTGTTTTTT
CASSRTGVDEKLFF
>-|TRBV6-1|-|TRBJ2-3
TGTGCCAGCTTAGTCGGGGAAGCGACAGATACGCAGTATTTT
CASLVGEATDTQYF
>-|TRBV30|-|TRBJ2-3
TGTGCCTGGAGTGTAACTCGAACCACAGATACGCAGTATTTT
CAWSVTRTTDTQYF
>-|TRBV5-5|-|TRBJ1-1
TGTGCCAGCAGCCATACACAGGGCACTGAAGCTTTCTTT
CASSHTQGTEAFF
>-|TRBV6-4|TRBD2|TRBJ2-1
TGTGCCAGCAGTCCCACTAGCGGTAACAATGAGCAGTTCTTC
CASSPTSGNNEQFF
>once|TRBV7-9|TRBD2|TRBJ2-1
TGTGCCAGCAGCCCTGAGGGACTAGCAGATGAGCAGTTCTTC
CASSPEGLADEQFF
>-|TRBV5-1|-|TRBJ1-2
TGCGCCAGCAGCTTGAACGGTACTCCTAACTATGGCTACACCTTC
CASSLNGTPNYGYTF
>-|TRBV29-1|-|TRBJ2-5
TGCAGCGTTGGTTTACAGCTGGAAGAGACCCAGTACTTC
CSVGLQLEETQYF
>-|TRBV7-8|-|TRBJ2-5
TGTGCCAGCATCCCGAATACCATAGAAGAGACCCAGTACTTC
CASIPNTIEETQYF
>-|TRBV7-9|-|TRBJ1-2
TGTGCCAGCAGCCCGCCCCGAGAGACTAACTATGGCTACACCTTC
CASSPPRETNYGYTF
>-|TRBV5-6|-|TRBJ1-1
TGTGCCAGCAGCTTTCCGGGTGGCCAGGGGAAGACTGAAGCTTTCTTT
CASSFPGGQGKTEAFF
>-|TRBV9|TRBD2|TRBJ2-3
TGTGCCAGCAGCCCACCTGGGACTAGCCTAAACACAGATACGCAGTATTTT
CASSPPGTSLNTDTQYF
>-|TRBV9|-|TRBJ2-1
TGTGCCAGCAGCGTTGACAGAGAGCAGTTCTTC
CASSVDREQFF
>-|TRBV18|-|TRBJ2-2
TGTGCCAGCTCACGGGGCAGGTCGTCCGGGGAGCTGTTTTTT
CASSRGRSSGELFF
>once|TRBV25-1|-|TRBJ1-1
TGTGCCAGCAGTGAATTGGGCCTCAACACTGAAGCTTTCTTT
CASSELGLNTEAFF
>-|TRBV6-6|-|TRBJ2-3
TGTGCCAGCAGCCGCAATAGCGGCGACCCCACAGATACGCAGTATTTT
CASSRNSGDPTDTQYF
>-|TRBV13|-|TRBJ1-2
TGTGCCAGCAGCTTACGGGAAGGTCACGGCTACACCTTC
CASSLREGHGYTF
>-|TRBV4-1|TRBD1|TRBJ1-2
TGCGCCAGCAGCCTGGCGACAGGGCTCCTTAGCCTTTCGGGCTACACCTTC
CASSLATGLLSLSGYTF
>-|TRBV6-5|-|TRBJ1-4
TGTGCCAGCATGGGACTTAAAAAACTGTTTTTT
CASMGLKKLFF
>-|TRBV4-3|-|TRBJ1-5
TGCGCCAGCAGCCAAGATTTATCGGGGGAAAAGCAGCCCCAGCATTTT
CASSQDLSGEKQPQHF
>-|TRBV5-1|TRBD2|TRBJ2-1
TGCGCCAGCAGGAAGGCTAGCGGGAGTGTAGAGCAGTTCTTC
CASRKASGSVEQFF
>-|TRBV30|-|TRBJ2-3
TGTGCCTGGAGTGTACGGTCGAGGGATACGCAGTATTTT
CAWSVRSRDTQYF
>-|TRBV27|-|TRBJ2-1
TGTGCCAGCAGTTCCGTCGGTCAGGGTTCGAATGAGCAGTTCTTC
CASSSVGQGSNEQFF
>-|TRBV30|-|TRBJ1-5
TGTGCCTGGAGTGTACAGGGACATCAGCCCCAGCATTTT
CAWSVQGHQPQHF
>-|TRBV30|TRBD1|TRBJ2-6
TGTGCCTGGAGTATCGGACAGGCCGGCCGTCTTGTTTGGGCCAACGTCCTGACTTTC
CAWSIGQAGRLVWANVLTF
>-|TRBV5-4|-|TRBJ2-3
TGTGCCAGCAGCTTGTTACTAAGCACAGATACGCAGTATTTT
CASSLLLSTDTQYF
>-|TRBV27|TRBD1|TRBJ1-2
TGTGCCAGCAGTTTATTATACAGGGGCCCAGCTAACTATGGCTACACCTTC
CASSLLYRGPANYGYTF
>-|TRBV6-1|TRBD1|TRBJ1-2
TGTGCCAGCAGTTTCCCTACTACAGGGGAGGACTACACCTTC
CASSFPTTGEDYTF
>-|TRBV4-1|-|TRBJ1-1
TGCGCCAGCAGCCAAGGAGGTTACACTGAAGCTTTCTTT
CASSQGGYTEAFF
>-|TRBV5-4|TRBD1|TRBJ1-2
TGTGCCAGCAGCTTGAGGGGGCTCGTCTATGGCTACACCTTC
CASSLRGLVYGYTF
>-|TRBV11-3|-|TRBJ2-3
TGTGCCAGCAGCCTGGGGACACAAGCAGATACGCAGTATTTT
CASSLGTQADTQYF
>-|TRBV7-6|-|TRBJ1-1
TGTGCCAGCAGCTCAGAGGCCCTAGGCACTGAAGCTTTCTTT
CASSSEALGTEAFF
>once|TRBV7-6|-|TRBJ1-3
TGTGCCAGCAGCCACCCGGACAGATATGGAAACACCATATATTTT
CASSHPDRYGNTIYF
>-|TRBV5-1|-|TRBJ1-2
TGCGCCAGCAGCTTCGATTTGACTTTCTATGGCTACACCTTC
CASSFDLTFYGYTF
>once|TRBV18|TRBD2|TRBJ2-5
TGTGCCAGCTCACTACAAGGGCTAGCGGCGGGGGAGACCCAGTACTTC
CASSLQGLAAGETQYF
>once|TRBV10-3|-|TRBJ2-7
TGTGCCATCAGTGAGGATACAAGGGGGTTATACGAGCAGTACTTC
CAISEDTRGLYEQYF
>-|TRBV2|-|TRBJ2-3
TGTGCCAGCAGTGGTGGGCAGGGGCTCACAGATACGCAGTATTTT
CASSGGQGLTDTQYF
>-|TRBV7-8|TRBD2|TRBJ2-1
TGTGCCAGCAGCTCAAAAGCGGGAGGGCCCTCCTACAATGAGCAGTTCTTC
CASSSKAGGPSYNEQFF
>-|TRBV7-6|-|TRBJ1-1
TGTGCCAGCAGCCTCCCCCCGAACACTGAAGCTTTCTTT
CASSLPPNTEAFF
>few|TRBV6-4|TRBD2|TRBJ2-2
TGTGCCAGCAGTGAGTTTCAGCGGGAGAACACCGGGGAGCTGTTTTTT
CASSEFQRENTGELFF
>-|TRBV6-5|TRBD1|TRBJ2-2
TGTGCCAGCAGGCCCACAGGGGGCACCGGGGAGCTGTTTTTT
CASRPTGGTGELFF
>once|TRBV7-9|TRBD2|TRBJ2-3
TGTGCCAGCAGCCCACGACCCGAGGGACTAGCGGGCACAGATACGCAGTATTTT
CASSPRPEGLAGTDTQYF
>-|TRBV4-2|-|TRBJ1-5
TGTGCCAGCAGCCAAGACAATTCAGGTCAGCCCCAGCATTTT
CASSQDNSGQPQHF
>-|TRBV7-8|-|TRBJ2-3
TGTGCCAGCAACCCTATCCTGCAACCGAGCACAGATACGCAGTATTTT
CASNPILQPSTDTQYF
>-|TRBV6-9|-|TRBJ1-5
TGTGCCAGCAGTTATAGCAAAGGCAGGGTCTGTCAGCCCCAGCATTTT
CASSYSKGRVCQPQHF
>-|TRBV15|TRBD1|TRBJ1-2
TGTGCCACCAGCAGTTGGGACAGGGCCAACTATGGCTACACCTTC
CATSSWDRANYGYTF
>-|TRBV5-5|-|TRBJ2-7
TGTGCCAGCAGCCACTCCTACGAGCAGTACTTC
CASSHSYEQYF
>-|TRBV2|-|TRBJ1-1
TGTGCCAGCAGTGAAGCAGGGGCGGGAGGGCCTACTGAAGCTTTCTTT
CASSEAGAGGPTEAFF
>-|TRBV9|-|TRBJ2-3
TGTGCCAGCAGCGTAGACGGCGGGGGCCAGGGAGATACGCAGTATTTT
CASSVDGGGQGDTQYF
>-|TRBV10-3|TRBD2|TRBJ2-2
TGTGCCATTCACGGGACTAGCGACACCGGGGAGCTGTTTTTT
CAIHGTSDTGELFF
>-|TRBV19|TRBD1|TRBJ1-1
TGTGCCAGTAGTGCCGGACAGGGGTGGAACACTGAAGCTTTCTTT
CASSAGQGWNTEAFF
>-|TRBV4-2|-|TRBJ1-1
TGTGCCAGCAGCCCCGGGGGTATTGTGAACACTGAAGCTTTCTTT
CASSPGGIVNTEAFF
>-|TRBV18|TRBD1|TRBJ1-1
TGTGCCAGCTCACCGACAGGGGGAGACACTGAAGCTTTCTTT
CASSPTGGDTEAFF
>-|TRBV2|-|TRBJ1-4
TGTGCCAGCACTTCCCAGGGCTCAACTAATGAAAAACTGTTTTTT
CASTSQGSTNEKLFF